This TCR beta chain was documented in a study of brain metastases from non-small cell lung cancer. Only in-frame clones appear in the TCRdb table, and some are missing; sequencing was by immunoSEQ multiplex PCR. The profile shows about 2,500 clones, around 88% of them singletons. The CDR3 has 15 amino acids. In germline, CDR1 is MGHRA, CDR2 YSYEKL. Trimming pared 3 bases from V and 2 bases from J, leaving 12 bases between. The source material was tumor-adjacent normal tissue. This chain connects TRBV4-1 to TRBJ2-3, with TRBD1 as a possible D gene (6 bases). The TCR was taken from a donor at least 40 years old with non-small cell lung cancer. CDR3 residues: CASSHQTGPTDTQYF. Written as DNA, the CDR3 is TGCGCCAGCAGCCACCAGACAGGACCCACAGATACGCAGTATTTT.